This T cell receptor (beta chain) originates from a study of vaccination effects on CD4 cells after COVID-19. Points from the study as a whole: Infection- and vaccine-induced clones contracted markedly late after vaccination.

Sequencing was performed with immunoSEQ multiplex PCR; in TCRdb, only in-frame clones are kept and a portion is missing. The profile shows under 40,000 clones, 70% to 85% of them singletons. Between the trimmed V and J ends, which lost 3 bases and 2 bases, there was a span of 12 bases. The length of the CDR3 is 15 residues. Per germline, CDR1 KGHSH and CDR2 LQKENI. Expansion with viral peptide pools was applied to antigen-specific CD4+ T cells by the ViraFEST assay prior to sequencing. Culture proceeded for about ten days, and CD4+ T cells were then isolated. Vaccine administered to participants consisted of two doses of either BNT162b2 or mRNA-1273. Among the vaccine recipients, none had a prior SARS-CoV-2 infection, and nucleocapsid antibodies were negative. Two million PBMC per well received about 9.8 IU/ml IL-2 and 9 to 10 ug/ml peptides in culture. Half-medium exchanges with IL-2 medium took place on days 3 and 7.

In regard to this clone: The antigen is not known.

Sequenced material: CD4+ T cells from PBMCs cultured with HCoV-NL63 spike peptides, taken after COVID-19 vaccination. This TCR derives from a human donor who received a COVID-19 vaccine. Some clones in this sample may be carry-over from other donors' samples. The chain links TRBV18 to TRBJ2-3, with TRBD1 as a possible D gene (5 bases). The CDR3, as DNA: TGTGCCAGCTCACCGCTAAGACAGTCCACAGATACGCAGTATTTT. Translated: CASSPLRQSTDTQYF.